The 19 T cell receptor beta chains in this list originate from one sample, sequenced in a study of cytomegalovirus exposure and HLA in healthy donors. TCRdb's copy holds only in-frame clones and misses some; the assay was immunoSEQ multiplex PCR. The sample contains about 200,000 clones, 84% of which appear only once. The sample taken for sequencing was PBMCs. These receptors were collected from a woman in her thirties in good health and CMV-seropositive.

The rearrangement links TRBV6-6 to TRBJ2-7; TRBD1 matches at 9 bases. Germline CDR1 and CDR2: MNHNY and SVGAGI (reference sequence). The V and J ends lost 5 bases and 6 bases, in that order; junction bases with no gene match: 5. This CDR3 region has 13 residues. CDR3 sequence (DNA): TGTGCCAGCAGTCGGGACAGGGCGGGCGAGCAGTACTTC. It encodes CASSRDRAGEQYF.

The chain carries TRBV9 and TRBJ2-5, with 7 bases identical to TRBD2. The CDR3 length is 16 residues. With V trimmed by 0 bases and J by 4 bases, 9 bases remained unmatched. The germline gives CDR1 SGDLS, CDR2 YYNGEE. The CDR3 DNA follows: TGTGCCAGCAGCGTAGTGGGAGGGGAACGTGGAGAGACCCAGTACTTC. Its protein is CASSVVGGERGETQYF.

This clone showed up just once. V and J are TRBV28 and TRBJ2-1, with TRBD2 identical over 13 bases. CDR3 length equals 17 residues. From germline, CDR1 is MDHEN and CDR2 SYDVKM. J gave up 5 bases and V 8 bases, and 12 bases lay outside the gene matches. DNA of the CDR3: TGTGCCAGCCCGGGACTAGCGGGACAAGAGGGGGACAATGAGCAGTTCTTC. It translates to CASPGLAGQEGDNEQFF.

This clone was seen more than once but under ten times. This sequence joins TRBV28 and TRBJ1-2, with D unresolved. V was shortened by 4 bases and J by 8 bases, with 17 bases between the two germline ends. Germline assignment: CDR1 MDHEN and CDR2 SYDVKM. The CDR3 runs 14 residues. DNA for the CDR3: TGTGCCAGCAGTTCCCCGGGATCCGTCTGGGGCTACACCTTC. This sequence encodes CASSSPGSVWGYTF.

The chain links TRBV2 to TRBJ2-7; 11 nucleotides match TRBD2. V shed 7 bases, J shed 6 bases, and the junction held 5 bases outside the gene matches. This CDR3 has 13 residues. Germline assignment: CDR1 SNHLY and CDR2 FYNNEI. CDR3 in DNA: TGTGCCAGCATTAGCGGGAGGGCCCCCGAGCAGTACTTC. Protein: CASISGRAPEQYF.

This chain connects TRBV11-2 to TRBJ2-2, with TRBD2 matching 11 bases. The CDR3 has 16 residues. Germline CDR1 and CDR2: SGHAT and FQNNGV. Trimming at V came to 2 bases and at J to 4 bases, leaving 3 bases not matched to a gene. The CDR3 protein is CASSLPSGRITGELFF. CDR3 DNA sequence: TGTGCCAGCAGCTTACCTAGCGGGAGGATCACCGGGGAGCTGTTTTTT. Together with reference TRBV11-2 and TRBJ2-2, the CDR3 gives the full variable domain: EAGVAQSPRYKIIEKRQSVAFWCNPISGHATLYWYQQILGQGPKLLIQFQNNGVVDDSQLPKDRFSAERLKGVDSTLKIQPAKLEDSAVYLCASSLPSGRITGELFFGEGSRLTVL.

The genes are TRBV11-2 and TRBJ2-7; D ambiguous. There are 18 residues in the CDR3. Germline V gives CDR1 SGHAT, CDR2 FQNNGV. V lost 5 bases, J lost 0 bases, and 23 bases lay in between. The CDR3 bases are TGTGCCAGCAGCCCTCAATTGCAATCCTTGACTGGCTCCTACGAGCAGTACTTC. Residues: CASSPQLQSLTGSYEQYF. Full variable domain (remainder filled in from reference TRBV11-2 and TRBJ2-7): EAGVAQSPRYKIIEKRQSVAFWCNPISGHATLYWYQQILGQGPKLLIQFQNNGVVDDSQLPKDRFSAERLKGVDSTLKIQPAKLEDSAVYLCASSPQLQSLTGSYEQYFGPGTRLTVT.

Only one count was recorded for this clone. J is TRBJ2-3 and V is TRBV5-4, with a weak D call TRBD1 (5 bases). Germline lookup yields CDR1 SGHNT and CDR2 YYREEE (reference sequence). The CDR3 is 14 amino acids. The V end lost 3 bases, the J end lost 2 bases, and 10 bases lay between the germline ends. The CDR3 nucleotides read TGTGCCAGCAGCTCGATGACAGACACAGATACGCAGTATTTT. Translation gives CASSSMTDTDTQYF. Supplemented by reference TRBV5-4 and TRBJ2-3, the full variable domain reads ETGVTQSPTHLIKTRGQQVTLRCSSQSGHNTVSWYQQALGQGPQFIFQYYREEENGRGNFPPRFSGLQFPNYSSELNVNALELDDSALYLCASSSMTDTDTQYFGPGTRLTVL.

This chain connects TRBV30 to TRBJ2-5, with 8 nucleotides matching TRBD1. Trimming at V came to 1 base and at J to 3 bases, leaving 4 bases not matched to a gene. Germline V lookup: CDR1 GTSNPN, CDR2 SVGIG (reference sequence). The CDR3 consists of 14 residues. The CDR3 region has the DNA TGTGCCTGGAGTGAAGGGACAGGAAAAGAGACCCAGTACTTC. It specifies CAWSEGTGKETQYF.

This clone was counted between two and nine times. The chain employs TRBV6-6 and TRBJ2-7, with 7 positions matching TRBD1. The CDR3 is made up of 15 amino acids. Germline CDR1 MNHNY, CDR2 SVGAGI (reference sequence). The V gene end was trimmed by 5 bases and the J gene end by 3 bases; junction bases not matched to a gene: 10. The DNA for the CDR3 is TGTGCCAGCAGTAACCACAGGGGATCGGGCTACGAGCAGTACTTC. Its translation is CASSNHRGSGYEQYF.

The chain carries TRBV14 and TRBJ1-1, with D uncertain. CDR3 length: 13 amino acids. Germline CDR1 and CDR2: SGHDN and FVKESK. The germline V and J ends were trimmed by 4 bases and 1 base, with 7 bases remaining between them. The CDR3 sequence: CASSPISNTEAFF. The CDR3 DNA follows: TGTGCCAGCAGCCCTATCTCGAACACTGAAGCTTTCTTT.

The V and J genes are TRBV6-5 and TRBJ1-1; D not resolved. Germline values: CDR1 MNHEY, CDR2 SVGAGI. This CDR3 comprises 11 residues. Trimming took 10 bases from V and 2 from J, leaving 8 bases between them. CDR3 sequence: CATTENTEAFF. Here the CDR3 DNA reads TGTGCCACTACAGAAAACACTGAAGCTTTCTTT.

The V and J genes are TRBV25-1 and TRBJ1-4; D gene uncertain. The CDR3 loop spans 15 amino acids. The germline V and J ends were trimmed by 4 bases and 3 bases, with 12 bases remaining between them. The germline V gene has CDR1 MGHDK and CDR2 SYGVNS. CDR3 DNA: TGTGCCAGCAGTGCCCGCGTCTCGCCTAATGAAAAACTGTTTTTT. Translated, it gives CASSARVSPNEKLFF.

V is TRBV7-9 and J is TRBJ2-3, with a tentative D call TRBD1 (5 bases). CDR3 size: 11 residues. Trimming removed 5 bases at V and 11 bases at J, with 11 bases between. The germline V gene encodes CDR1 SEHNR and CDR2 FQNEAQ (reference sequence). The CDR3 coding sequence is TGTGCCAGCAGCGGGGCTGTAGGGCAGTATTTT. Its translation is CASSGAVGQYF. The whole variable domain, filled in from reference TRBV7-9 and TRBJ2-3, reads DTGVSQNPRHKITKRGQNVTFRCDPISEHNRLYWYRQTLGQGPEFLTYFQNEAQLEKSRLLSDRFSAERPKGSFSTLEIQRTEQGDSAMYLCASSGAVGQYFGPGTRLTVL.

The rearrangement uses TRBV6-5 and TRBJ2-7; 9 bases line up with TRBD2. CDR3 length: 16 amino acids. Per the germline V gene, CDR1 is MNHEY and CDR2 is SVGAGI. Losses at the gene ends were 4 bases for V and 2 bases for J; bases not matched to a gene: 9. Here the CDR3 reads CASSSRGAGGTYEQYF. CDR3 in DNA: TGTGCCAGCAGTTCCAGGGGAGCGGGAGGAACCTACGAGCAGTACTTC.

This clone was detected once. The V gene is TRBV6-1, the J gene TRBJ2-3, with 10 bases aligning to TRBD2. Germline V lookup: CDR1 MNHNS, CDR2 SASEGT. V shed 10 bases, J shed 4 bases, and the junction held 5 bases outside the gene matches. This CDR3 has 13 amino acids. Here the CDR3 reads CATLLAGADTQYF. The CDR3 region has the DNA TGTGCCACCCTGCTAGCGGGGGCAGATACGCAGTATTTT.

This clone was seen only once. The chain has TRBV5-1 and TRBJ2-1; 7 bases are shared with TRBD2. CDR1 SGHRS and CDR2 YFSETQ come from the germline V gene. The CDR3 is made up of 17 amino acids. The V and J ends lost 3 bases and 0 bases, in that order; junction bases with no gene match: 9. CDR3 DNA: TGCGCCAGCAGCTACCAAATTAGCGGGTTCTCCTACAATGAGCAGTTCTTC. Amino acid sequence: CASSYQISGFSYNEQFF.

The chain combines TRBV15 with TRBJ2-1; D not certain. Germline values: CDR1 LNHNV, CDR2 YYDKDF (reference sequence). The V and J ends lost 0 bases and 6 bases respectively, with 6 bases between them. The CDR3 has 13 amino acids. The chain's CDR3 is CATSRDNGNEQFF. In DNA, the CDR3 is TGTGCCACCAGCAGAGACAACGGCAATGAGCAGTTCTTC.

This clone was recorded a few times. The chain uses TRBV19 and TRBJ2-1; 11 bases map to TRBD2. V shed 6 bases, J shed 2 bases, and the junction held 3 bases outside the gene matches. The CDR3 covers 15 residues. Germline V gene sequence: CDR1 LNHDA, CDR2 SQIVND (reference sequence). CDR3 nucleotides: TGTGCCAGTAGCCCTAGCGGGAGGACCTACAATGAGCAGTTCTTC. As protein: CASSPSGRTYNEQFF.